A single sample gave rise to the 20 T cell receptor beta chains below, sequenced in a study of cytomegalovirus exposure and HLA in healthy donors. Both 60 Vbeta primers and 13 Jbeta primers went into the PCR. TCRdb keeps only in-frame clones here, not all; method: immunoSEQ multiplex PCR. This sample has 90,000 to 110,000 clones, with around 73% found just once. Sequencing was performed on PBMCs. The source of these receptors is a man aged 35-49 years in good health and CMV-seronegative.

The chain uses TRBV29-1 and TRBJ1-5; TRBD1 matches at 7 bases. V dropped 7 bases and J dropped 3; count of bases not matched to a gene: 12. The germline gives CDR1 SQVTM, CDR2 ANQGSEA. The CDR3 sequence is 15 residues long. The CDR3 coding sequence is TGCAGCGCAAAGGTCGGGACAGCAATCAATCAGCCCCAGCATTTT. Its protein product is CSAKVGTAINQPQHF.

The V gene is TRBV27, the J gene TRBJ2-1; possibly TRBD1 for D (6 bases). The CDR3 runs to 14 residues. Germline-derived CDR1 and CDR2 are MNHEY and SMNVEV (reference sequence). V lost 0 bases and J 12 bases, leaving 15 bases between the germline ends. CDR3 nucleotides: TGTGCCAGCAGTTTATCCCCCACAGGGTCCGTGCAGTTCTTC. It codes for CASSLSPTGSVQFF.

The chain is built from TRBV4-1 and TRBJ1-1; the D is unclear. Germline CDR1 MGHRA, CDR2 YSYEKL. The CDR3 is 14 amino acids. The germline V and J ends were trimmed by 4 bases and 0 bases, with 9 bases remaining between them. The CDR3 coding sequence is TGCGCCAGCAGCCCGGGAGGCATGAACACTGAAGCTTTCTTT. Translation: CASSPGGMNTEAFF.

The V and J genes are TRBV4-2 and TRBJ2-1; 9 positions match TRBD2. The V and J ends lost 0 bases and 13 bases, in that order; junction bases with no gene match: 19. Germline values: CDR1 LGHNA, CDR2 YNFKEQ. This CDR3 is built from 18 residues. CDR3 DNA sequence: TGTGCCAGCAGCCAAGACCTTGGGGGCGGGGGGGCCGAGTTACCCCAGTTCTTC. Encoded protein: CASSQDLGGGGAELPQFF.

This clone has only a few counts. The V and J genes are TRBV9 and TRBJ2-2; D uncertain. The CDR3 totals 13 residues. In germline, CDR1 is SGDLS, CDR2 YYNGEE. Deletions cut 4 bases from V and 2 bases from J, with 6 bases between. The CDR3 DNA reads TGTGCCAGCAGCCGTTATAACACCGGGGAGCTGTTTTTT. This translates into CASSRYNTGELFF.

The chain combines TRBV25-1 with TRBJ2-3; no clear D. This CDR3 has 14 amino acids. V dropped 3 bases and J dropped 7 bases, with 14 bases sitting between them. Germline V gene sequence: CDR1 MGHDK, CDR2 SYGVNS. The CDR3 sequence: CASSDITVRNTQYF. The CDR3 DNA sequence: TGTGCCAGCAGTGATATTACGGTCCGCAATACGCAGTATTTT.

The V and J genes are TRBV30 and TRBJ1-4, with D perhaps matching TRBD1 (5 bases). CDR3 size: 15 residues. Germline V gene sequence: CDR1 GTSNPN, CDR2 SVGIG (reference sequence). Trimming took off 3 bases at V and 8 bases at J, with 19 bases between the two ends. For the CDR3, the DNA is TGTGCCTGGAGCGAGGAGGGGAGAGGGTTCGAAAAACTGTTTTTT. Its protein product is CAWSEEGRGFEKLFF.

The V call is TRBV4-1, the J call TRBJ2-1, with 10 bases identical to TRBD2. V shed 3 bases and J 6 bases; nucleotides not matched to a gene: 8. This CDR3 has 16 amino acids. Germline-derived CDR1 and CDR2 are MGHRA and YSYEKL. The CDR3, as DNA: TGCGCCAGCAGCCACTTAGCGGGGGGCGAATCCAATGAGCAGTTCTTC. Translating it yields CASSHLAGGESNEQFF.

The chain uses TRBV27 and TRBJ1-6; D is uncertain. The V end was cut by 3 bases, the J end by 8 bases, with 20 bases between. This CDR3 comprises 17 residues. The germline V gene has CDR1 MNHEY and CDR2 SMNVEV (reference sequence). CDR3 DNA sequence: TGTGCCAGCAGTTTCACCTCGACCGCCTTTCTAGATTCACCCCTCCACTTT. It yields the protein CASSFTSTAFLDSPLHF.

CDR3 region: CASSVDPSGEETQYF. For the CDR3, the DNA is TGTGCCAGCAGCGTAGATCCTAGCGGGGAAGAGACCCAGTACTTC. The rearrangement uses TRBV9 and TRBJ2-5; TRBD2 matches at 9 bases. Germline CDR1 is SGDLS and CDR2 is YYNGEE. The V gene end was trimmed by 0 bases and the J gene end by 3 bases; junction bases not matched to a gene: 3. CDR3 length equals 15 residues.

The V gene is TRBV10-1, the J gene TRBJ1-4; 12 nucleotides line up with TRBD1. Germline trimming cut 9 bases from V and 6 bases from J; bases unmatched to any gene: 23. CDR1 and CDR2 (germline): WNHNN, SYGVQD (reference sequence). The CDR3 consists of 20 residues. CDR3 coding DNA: TGCGCCAGACCCAATACCGGGACAGGGGGCCGTAGTCGCTGTTATGAAAAACTGTTTTTT. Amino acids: CARPNTGTGGRSRCYEKLFF.

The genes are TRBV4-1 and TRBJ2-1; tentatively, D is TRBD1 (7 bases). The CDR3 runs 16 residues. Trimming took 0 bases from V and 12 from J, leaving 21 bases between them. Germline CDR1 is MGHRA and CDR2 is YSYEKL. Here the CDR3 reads CASSQETGWPAGGQFF. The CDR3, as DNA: TGCGCCAGCAGCCAAGAGACAGGGTGGCCCGCCGGGGGGCAGTTCTTC.

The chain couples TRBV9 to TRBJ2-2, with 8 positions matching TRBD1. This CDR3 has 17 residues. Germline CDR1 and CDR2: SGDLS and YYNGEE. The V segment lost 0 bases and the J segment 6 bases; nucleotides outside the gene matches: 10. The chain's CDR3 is CASSVAFGTGDAGELFF. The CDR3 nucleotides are TGTGCCAGCAGCGTAGCTTTCGGGACAGGCGACGCCGGGGAGCTGTTTTTT.

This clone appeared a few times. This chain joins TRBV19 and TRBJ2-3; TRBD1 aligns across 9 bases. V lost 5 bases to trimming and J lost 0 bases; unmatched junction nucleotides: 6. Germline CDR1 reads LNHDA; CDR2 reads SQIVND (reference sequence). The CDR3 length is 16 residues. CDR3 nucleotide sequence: TGTGCCAGTAGTCCTCCCGGGACAGGGAGCACAGATACGCAGTATTTT. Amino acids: CASSPPGTGSTDTQYF.

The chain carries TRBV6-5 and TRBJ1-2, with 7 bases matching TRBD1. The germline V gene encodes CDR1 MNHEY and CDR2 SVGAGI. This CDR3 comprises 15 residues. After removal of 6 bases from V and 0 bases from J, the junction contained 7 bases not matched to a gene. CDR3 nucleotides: TGTGCCAGCAGCCAGGACAGGCGTACTAACTATGGCTACACCTTC. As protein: CASSQDRRTNYGYTF.

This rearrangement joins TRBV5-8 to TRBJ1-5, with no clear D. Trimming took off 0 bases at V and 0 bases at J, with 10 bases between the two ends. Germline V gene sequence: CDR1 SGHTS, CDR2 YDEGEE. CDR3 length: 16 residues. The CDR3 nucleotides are TGTGCCAGCAGCTTGGATGGCGGTTATAGCAATCAGCCCCAGCATTTT. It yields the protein CASSLDGGYSNQPQHF.

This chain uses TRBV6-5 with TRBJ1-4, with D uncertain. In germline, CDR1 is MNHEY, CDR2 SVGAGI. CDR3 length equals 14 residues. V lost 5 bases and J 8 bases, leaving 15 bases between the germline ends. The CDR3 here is CASSSPREGEKLFF. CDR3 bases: TGTGCCAGCAGTAGCCCCCGGGAGGGAGAAAAACTGTTTTTT.

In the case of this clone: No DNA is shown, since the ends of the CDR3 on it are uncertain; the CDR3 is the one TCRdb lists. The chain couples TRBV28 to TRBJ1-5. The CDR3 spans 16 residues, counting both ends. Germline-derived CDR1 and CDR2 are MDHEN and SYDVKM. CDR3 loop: CASSSSGDGSNQPQHF.

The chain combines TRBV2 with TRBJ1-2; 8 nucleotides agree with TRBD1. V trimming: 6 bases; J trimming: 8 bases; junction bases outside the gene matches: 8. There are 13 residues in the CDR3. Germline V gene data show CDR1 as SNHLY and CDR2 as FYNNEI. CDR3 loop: CASRQGQVSGYTF. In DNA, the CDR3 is TGTGCCAGCAGGCAGGGACAGGTGAGCGGCTACACCTTC.

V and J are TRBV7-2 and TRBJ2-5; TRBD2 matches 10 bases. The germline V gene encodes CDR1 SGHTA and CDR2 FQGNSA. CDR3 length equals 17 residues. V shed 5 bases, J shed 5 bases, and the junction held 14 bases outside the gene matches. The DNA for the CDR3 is TGTGCCAGCAGCGCCCAACTAGCGGGGACGGGGAGGGAGACCCAGTACTTC. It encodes CASSAQLAGTGRETQYF.